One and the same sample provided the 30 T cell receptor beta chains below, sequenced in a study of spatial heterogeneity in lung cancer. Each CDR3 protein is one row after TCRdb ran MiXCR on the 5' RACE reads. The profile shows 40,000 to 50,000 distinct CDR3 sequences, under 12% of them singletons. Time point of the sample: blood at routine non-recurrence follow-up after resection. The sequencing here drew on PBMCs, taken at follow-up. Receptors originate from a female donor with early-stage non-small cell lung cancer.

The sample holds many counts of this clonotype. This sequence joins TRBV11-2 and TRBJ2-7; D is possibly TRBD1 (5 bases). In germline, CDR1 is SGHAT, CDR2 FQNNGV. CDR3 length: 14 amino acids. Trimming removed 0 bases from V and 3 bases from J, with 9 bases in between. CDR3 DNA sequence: TGTGCCAGCAGCTTAGACCAGGGATACTACGAGCAGTACTTC. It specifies CASSLDQGYYEQYF.

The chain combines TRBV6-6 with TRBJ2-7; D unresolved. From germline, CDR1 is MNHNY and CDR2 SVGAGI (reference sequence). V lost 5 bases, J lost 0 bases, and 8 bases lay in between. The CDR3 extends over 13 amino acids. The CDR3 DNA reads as TGTGCCAGCAGTGGGTGGGGCTCCTACGAGCAGTACTTC. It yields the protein CASSGWGSYEQYF.

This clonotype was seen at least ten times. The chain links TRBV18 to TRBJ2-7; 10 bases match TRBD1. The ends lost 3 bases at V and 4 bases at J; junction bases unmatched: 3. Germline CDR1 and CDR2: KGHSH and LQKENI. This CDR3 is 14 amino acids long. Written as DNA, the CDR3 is TGTGCCAGCTCACCGGGACAGGGGAGATACGAGCAGTACTTC. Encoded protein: CASSPGQGRYEQYF.

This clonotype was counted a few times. CDR3 protein: CASSKAIRGTGETGELFF. The CDR3 nucleotides are TGTGCCAGCAGCAAAGCGATTCGGGGAACGGGAGAGACCGGGGAGCTGTTTTTT. The chain is built from TRBV21-1 and TRBJ2-2; the table's D call TRBD2 went unverified against the DNA. TRBV21-1 is listed as a pseudogene. This CDR3 region has 18 residues.

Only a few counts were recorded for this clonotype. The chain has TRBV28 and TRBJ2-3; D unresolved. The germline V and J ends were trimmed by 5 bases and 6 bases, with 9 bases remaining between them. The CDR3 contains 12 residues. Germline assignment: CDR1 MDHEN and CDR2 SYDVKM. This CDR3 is CASSGRYDTQYF. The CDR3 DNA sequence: TGTGCCAGCAGTGGCCGGTACGATACGCAGTATTTT.

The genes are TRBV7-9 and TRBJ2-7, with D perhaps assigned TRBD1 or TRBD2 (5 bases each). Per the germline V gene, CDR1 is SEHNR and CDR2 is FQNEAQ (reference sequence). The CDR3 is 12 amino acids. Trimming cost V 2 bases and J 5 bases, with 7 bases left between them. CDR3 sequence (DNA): TGTGCCAGCAGCTTACTGGGGGACGAGCAGTACTTC. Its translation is CASSLLGDEQYF.

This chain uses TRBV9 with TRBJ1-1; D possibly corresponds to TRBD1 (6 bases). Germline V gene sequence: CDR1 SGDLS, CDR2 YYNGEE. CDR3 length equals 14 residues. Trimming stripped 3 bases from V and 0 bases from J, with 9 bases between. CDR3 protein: CASSATGMNTEAFF. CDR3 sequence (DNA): TGTGCCAGCAGCGCGACAGGCATGAACACTGAAGCTTTCTTT. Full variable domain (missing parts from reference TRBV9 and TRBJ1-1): DSGVTQTPKHLITATGQRVTLRCSPRSGDLSVYWYQQSLDQGLQFLIQYYNGEERAKGNILERFSAQQFPDLHSELNLSSLELGDSALYFCASSATGMNTEAFFGQGTRLTVV.

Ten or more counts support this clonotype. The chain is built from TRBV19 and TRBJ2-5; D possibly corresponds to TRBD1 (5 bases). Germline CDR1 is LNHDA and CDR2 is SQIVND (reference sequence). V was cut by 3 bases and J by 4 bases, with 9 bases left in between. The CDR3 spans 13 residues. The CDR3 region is CASSIRVRETQYF. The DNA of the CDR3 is TGTGCCAGTAGTATCAGGGTGCGAGAGACCCAGTACTTC.

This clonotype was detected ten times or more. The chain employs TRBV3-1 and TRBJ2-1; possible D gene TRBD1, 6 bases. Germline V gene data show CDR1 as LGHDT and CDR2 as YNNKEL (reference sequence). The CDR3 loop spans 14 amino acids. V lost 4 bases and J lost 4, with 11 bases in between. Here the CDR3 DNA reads TGTGCCAGCAGCCTCGACAGGTTTTACAATGAGCAGTTCTTC. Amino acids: CASSLDRFYNEQFF.

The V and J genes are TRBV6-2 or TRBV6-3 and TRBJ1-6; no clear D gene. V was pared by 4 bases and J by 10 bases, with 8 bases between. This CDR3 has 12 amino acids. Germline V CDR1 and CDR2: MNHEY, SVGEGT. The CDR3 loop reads CASSSIQSPLHF. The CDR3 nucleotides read TGTGCCAGCAGTTCGATTCAGTCACCCCTCCACTTT.

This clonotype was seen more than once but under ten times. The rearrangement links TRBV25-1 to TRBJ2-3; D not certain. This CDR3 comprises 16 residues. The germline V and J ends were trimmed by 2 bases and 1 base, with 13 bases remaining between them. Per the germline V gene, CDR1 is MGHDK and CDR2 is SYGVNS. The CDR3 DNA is TGTGCCAGCAGTGAAGGGTTGGGGTATGGCACAGATACGCAGTATTTT. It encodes CASSEGLGYGTDTQYF.

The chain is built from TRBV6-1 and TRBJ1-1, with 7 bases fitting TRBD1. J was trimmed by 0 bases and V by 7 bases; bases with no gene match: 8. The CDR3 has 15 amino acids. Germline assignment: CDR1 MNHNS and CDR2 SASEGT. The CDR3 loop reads CASTGQSGMNTEAFF. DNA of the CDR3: TGTGCCAGCACGGGACAGAGCGGCATGAACACTGAAGCTTTCTTT.

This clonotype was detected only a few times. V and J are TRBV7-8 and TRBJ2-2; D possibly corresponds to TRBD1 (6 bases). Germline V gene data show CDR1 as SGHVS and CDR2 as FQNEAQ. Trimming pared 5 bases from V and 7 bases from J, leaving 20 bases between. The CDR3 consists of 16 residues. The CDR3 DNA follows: TGTGCCAGCAGCCCCTACAGGGCGAGGGTTATCGGGGAGCTGTTTTTT. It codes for CASSPYRARVIGELFF.

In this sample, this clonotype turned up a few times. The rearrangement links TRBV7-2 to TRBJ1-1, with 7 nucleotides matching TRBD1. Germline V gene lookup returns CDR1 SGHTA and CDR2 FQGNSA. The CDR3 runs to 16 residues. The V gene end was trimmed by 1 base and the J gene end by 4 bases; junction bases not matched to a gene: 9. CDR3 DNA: TGTGCCAGCAGCTTAGTAGGGATCAGGGGGGGCACTGAAGCTTTCTTT. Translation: CASSLVGIRGGTEAFF.

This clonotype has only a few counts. CDR3 loop: CSAQRGFSYEQYF. CDR3 coding DNA: TGCAGTGCCCAAAGAGGATTTTCCTACGAGCAGTACTTC. V is TRBV20-1 and J is TRBJ2-7; D remains unclear. Trimming removed 6 bases at V and 1 base at J, with 13 bases between. The V gene's germline CDR1 is DFQATT and CDR2 SNEGSKA (reference sequence). This CDR3 has 13 residues.

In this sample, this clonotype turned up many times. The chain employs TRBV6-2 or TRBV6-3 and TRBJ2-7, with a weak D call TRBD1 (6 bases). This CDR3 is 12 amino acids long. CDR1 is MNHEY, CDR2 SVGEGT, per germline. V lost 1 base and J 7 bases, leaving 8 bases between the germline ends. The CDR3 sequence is CASSYYREEQYF. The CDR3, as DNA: TGTGCCAGCAGTTACTACAGGGAGGAGCAGTACTTC.

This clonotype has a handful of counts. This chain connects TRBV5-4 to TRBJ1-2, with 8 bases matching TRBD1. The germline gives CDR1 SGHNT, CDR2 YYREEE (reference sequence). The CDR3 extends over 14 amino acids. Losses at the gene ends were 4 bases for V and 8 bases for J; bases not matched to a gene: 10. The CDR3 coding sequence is TGTGCCAGCAGCAATAATCAGGGGGCCGGAGGCTACACCTTC. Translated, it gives CASSNNQGAGGYTF. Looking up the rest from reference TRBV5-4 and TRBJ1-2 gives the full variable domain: ETGVTQSPTHLIKTRGQQVTLRCSSQSGHNTVSWYQQALGQGPQFIFQYYREEENGRGNFPPRFSGLQFPNYSSELNVNALELDDSALYLCASSNNQGAGGYTFGSGTRLTVV.

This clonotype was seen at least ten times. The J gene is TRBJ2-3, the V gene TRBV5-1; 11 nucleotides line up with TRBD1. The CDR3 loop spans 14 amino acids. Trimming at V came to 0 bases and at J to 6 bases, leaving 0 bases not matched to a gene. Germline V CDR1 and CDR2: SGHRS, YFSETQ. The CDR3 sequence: CASSLGTGGDTQYF. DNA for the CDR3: TGCGCCAGCAGCTTGGGGACAGGGGGCGATACGCAGTATTTT.

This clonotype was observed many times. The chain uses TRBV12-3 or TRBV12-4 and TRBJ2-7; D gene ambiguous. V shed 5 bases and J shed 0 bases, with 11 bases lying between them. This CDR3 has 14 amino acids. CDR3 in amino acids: CASSPTKTSYEQYF. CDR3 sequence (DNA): TGTGCCAGCAGTCCAACCAAGACCTCCTACGAGCAGTACTTC.

CDR3: CASSTHTDTQYF. The CDR3, as DNA: TGCGCCAGCAGCACCCACACAGATACGCAGTATTTT. The rearrangement uses TRBV5-1 and TRBJ2-3; no firm D call. Germline CDR1 is SGHRS and CDR2 is YFSETQ. The CDR3 is 12 amino acids. With 4 bases removed from V and 2 bases from J, the gap between germline ends came to 5 bases.

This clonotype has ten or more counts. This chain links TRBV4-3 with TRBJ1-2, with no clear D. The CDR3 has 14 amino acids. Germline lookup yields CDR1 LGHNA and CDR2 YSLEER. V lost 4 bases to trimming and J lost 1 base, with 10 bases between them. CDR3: CASSPSWDNYGYTF. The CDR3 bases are TGCGCCAGCAGCCCATCTTGGGATAACTATGGCTACACCTTC.

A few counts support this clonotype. The CDR3 DNA sequence: TGTGCCAGCAATGACTCCGGGAGACTAGCGGGGGGAGCGTTTCAAGAGACCCAGTACTTC. Encoded protein: CASNDSGRLAGGAFQETQYF. The V call is TRBV28, the J call TRBJ2-5; TRBD2 agrees at 13 bases. The germline CDR1 and CDR2 sequences are MDHEN and SYDVKM. This CDR3 has 20 amino acids. The V and J ends lost 7 bases and 2 bases, in that order; junction bases with no gene match: 19.

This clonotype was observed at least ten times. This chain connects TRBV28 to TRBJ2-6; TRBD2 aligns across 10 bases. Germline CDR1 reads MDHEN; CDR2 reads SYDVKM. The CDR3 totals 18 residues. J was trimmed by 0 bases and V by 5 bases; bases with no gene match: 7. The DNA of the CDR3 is TGTGCCAGCAGTCCCTATAGCGGGGGGAGCTCTGGGGCCAACGTCCTGACTTTC. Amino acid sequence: CASSPYSGGSSGANVLTF.

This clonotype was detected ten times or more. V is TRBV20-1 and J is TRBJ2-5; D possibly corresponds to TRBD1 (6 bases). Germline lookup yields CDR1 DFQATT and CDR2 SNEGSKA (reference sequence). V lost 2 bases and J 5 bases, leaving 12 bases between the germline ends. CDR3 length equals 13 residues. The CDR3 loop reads CSARKQGTETQYF. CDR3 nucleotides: TGCAGTGCTAGAAAACAGGGCACGGAGACCCAGTACTTC.

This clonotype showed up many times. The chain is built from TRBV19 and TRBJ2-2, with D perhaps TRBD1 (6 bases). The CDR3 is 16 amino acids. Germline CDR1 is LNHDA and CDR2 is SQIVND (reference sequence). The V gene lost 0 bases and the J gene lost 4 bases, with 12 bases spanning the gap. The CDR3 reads CASSIDKRGTTGELFF. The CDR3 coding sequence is TGTGCCAGTAGTATAGATAAAAGGGGGACCACCGGGGAGCTGTTTTTT. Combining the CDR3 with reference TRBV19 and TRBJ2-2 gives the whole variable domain DGGITQSPKYLFRKEGQNVTLSCEQNLNHDAMYWYRQDPGQGLRLIYYSQIVNDFQKGDIAEGYSVSREKKESFPLTVTSAQKNPTAFYLCASSIDKRGTTGELFFGEGSRLTVL.

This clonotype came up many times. In DNA form, the CDR3 reads TGCGCCAGCAGCTTTTCCCCTCGACAGGTATCAAATGAGCAGTTCTTC. It codes for CASSFSPRQVSNEQFF. The chain has TRBV5-1 and TRBJ2-1, with D possibly TRBD1 on 6 matching bases. This CDR3 has 16 residues. V was trimmed by 2 bases and J by 7 bases, leaving 19 bases between them. Germline V gene sequence: CDR1 SGHRS, CDR2 YFSETQ.

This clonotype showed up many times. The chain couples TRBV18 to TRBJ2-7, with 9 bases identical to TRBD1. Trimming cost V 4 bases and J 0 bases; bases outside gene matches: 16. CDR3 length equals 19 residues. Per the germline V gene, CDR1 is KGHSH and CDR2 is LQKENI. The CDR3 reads CASSLAWTGDRGGSYEQYF. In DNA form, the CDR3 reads TGTGCCAGCTCACTGGCGTGGACAGGGGATAGGGGCGGCTCCTACGAGCAGTACTTC. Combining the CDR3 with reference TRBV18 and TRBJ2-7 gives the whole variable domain NAGVMQNPRHLVRRRGQEARLRCSPMKGHSHVYWYRQLPEEGLKFMVYLQKENIIDESGMPKERFSAEFPKEGPSILRIQQVVRGDSAAYFCASSLAWTGDRGGSYEQYFGPGTRLTVT.

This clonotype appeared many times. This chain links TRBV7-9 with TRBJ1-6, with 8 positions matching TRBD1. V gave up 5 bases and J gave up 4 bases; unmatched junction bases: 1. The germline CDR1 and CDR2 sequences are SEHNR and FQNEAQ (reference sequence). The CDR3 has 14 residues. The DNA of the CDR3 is TGTGCCAGCAGCCAGGGGGCTTATAATTCACCCCTCCACTTT. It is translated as CASSQGAYNSPLHF.

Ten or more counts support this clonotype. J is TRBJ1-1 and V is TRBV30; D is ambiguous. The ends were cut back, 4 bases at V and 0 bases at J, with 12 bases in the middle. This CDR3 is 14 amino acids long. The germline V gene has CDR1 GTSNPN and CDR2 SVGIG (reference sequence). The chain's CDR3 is CAWKRTFLNTEAFF. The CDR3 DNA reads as TGTGCCTGGAAAAGAACGTTTTTGAACACTGAAGCTTTCTTT. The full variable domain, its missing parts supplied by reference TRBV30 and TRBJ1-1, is SQTIHQWPATLVQPVGSPLSLECTVEGTSNPNLYWYRQAAGRGLQLLFYSVGIGQISSEVPQNLSASRPQDRQFILSSKKLLLSDSGFYLCAWKRTFLNTEAFFGQGTRLTVV.

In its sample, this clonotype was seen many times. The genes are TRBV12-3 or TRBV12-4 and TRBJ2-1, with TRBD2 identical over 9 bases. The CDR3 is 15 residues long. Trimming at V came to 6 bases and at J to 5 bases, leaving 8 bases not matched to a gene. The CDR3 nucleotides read TGTGCCAGCAGCCTCAGCGGGGGGCCTCACAATGAGCAGTTCTTC. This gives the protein CASSLSGGPHNEQFF.